A single sample gave rise to the 19 T cell receptor beta chains below, sequenced in a study of tumor-infiltrating lymphocytes in primary liver carcinoma. TCR beta cDNA was made from approximately 500 ng total RNA with a constant-region primer. What produced the TCR beta libraries was three nested multiplex PCR rounds using slightly modified ARM-PCR. Two initial PCR rounds of around 9 cycles each paired TRBV1-TRBV30 forward primers with a C-beta reverse primer. Each CDR3 protein gets one entry after TCRdb re-called the multiplex PCR reads with MiXCR. The repertoire holds some 38,000 distinct CDR3 sequences, with just under 75% as singletons. The study co-extracted DNA and RNA from around 20-30 mg of unsorted bulk tissue. Sequenced input: liver tumor tissue from sampling region 4. As to subset: tumor region T4, right-lateral pole. The origin of the receptors is a man aged 35-49 years with primary liver carcinoma and hepatitis B virus infection.

In DNA, the CDR3 is TGTGCCAGCAGCCGGGGGGGCGCAGATACGCAGTATTTT. Encoded protein: CASSRGGADTQYF. This chain connects TRBV11-3 to TRBJ2-3; 8 nucleotides match TRBD2. J was trimmed by 4 bases and V by 5 bases; bases with no gene match: 2. The germline gives CDR1 SGHNT, CDR2 YENEEA. This CDR3 contains 13 residues.

This clonotype has just one count. V usage is TRBV29-1 and J usage is TRBJ2-7; D is possibly TRBD1 or TRBD2 (5 bases each). V dropped 7 bases and J dropped 3 bases, with 25 bases sitting between them. The germline CDR1 and CDR2 sequences are SQVTM and ANQGSEA. The CDR3 totals 16 residues. The CDR3 here is CSATTSGTGNHYEQYF. CDR3 nucleotides: TGCAGCGCCACGACATCTGGGACCGGCAATCACTACGAGCAGTACTTC.

This clonotype was seen once. An end of the junction does not agree with germline; a read error may underlie this. The V gene is TRBV2, the J gene TRBJ1-5, with D perhaps matching TRBD1 (5 bases). CDR1 and CDR2 (germline): SNHLY, FYNNEI. This CDR3 has 14 residues. The CDR3 DNA follows: TGTACCAGCAGTGCGGTAGGGGGCAATCAGCCCCAGCATTTT. Translated: CTSSAVGGNQPQHF.

J is TRBJ2-7 and V is TRBV5-1; 11 bases align to TRBD2. The CDR3 spans 15 residues. J gave up 10 bases and V 4 bases, and 13 bases lay outside the gene matches. Germline V gene sequence: CDR1 SGHRS, CDR2 YFSETQ. The DNA for the CDR3 is TGCGCCAGCAGCGTGGGGACTAGCGGAAACCCCGATCAGTACTTC. This codes for CASSVGTSGNPDQYF.

This clonotype was counted a few times. A read error may produce the germline difference seen at one junction end. The chain carries TRBV6-2 or TRBV6-3 and TRBJ1-1, with D possibly matching TRBD1 (6 bases). The germline V gene encodes CDR1 MNHEY and CDR2 SVGEGT. The CDR3 runs 14 residues. CDR3 DNA: TGTGCCAGACGACGAGGGGGGATGAACACTGAAGCCTTCTTT. It specifies CARRRGGMNTEAFF.

In its sample, this clonotype ranks as medium-sized (0.01 to 0.1%). This chain links TRBV29-1 with TRBJ1-1; the D is unclear. The CDR3 spans 12 residues. The ends were cut back, 6 bases at V and 2 bases at J, with 10 bases in the middle. Germline CDR1 SQVTM, CDR2 ANQGSEA. The CDR3 sequence is CSVVTANTEAFF. The CDR3 DNA reads TGCAGCGTGGTAACAGCTAACACTGAAGCTTTCTTT.

A note on this clonotype: The CDR3 ends on some other residue instead of the conserved phenylalanine or tryptophan, so this is likely a read error. CDR3 coding DNA: TGTGCCAGCAGTTTCCAGGGAAAGGGTGCGGGCGCAGATACGCAGTATTAT. Translation gives CASSFQGKGAGADTQYY. The rearrangement joins TRBV28 to TRBJ2-3, with D perhaps assigned TRBD1 or TRBD2 (5 bases each). Germline CDR1 is MDHEN and CDR2 is SYDVKM. The CDR3 contains 17 residues. V was pared by 3 bases and J by 4 bases, with 20 bases between.

Concerning this clonotype itself: A much larger clone differs from this one at a single base, so this may be a read error. As DNA, the CDR3 is TGTGCCTGCAGTCCCCGGGCTAATGAAAAACTGTTTTTT. Translating gives CACSPRANEKLFF. The rearrangement joins TRBV2 to TRBJ1-4; D unresolved. The germline gives CDR1 SNHLY, CDR2 FYNNEI. The CDR3 spans 13 residues. Using reference TRBV2 and TRBJ1-4 for the parts outside the CDR3, the full variable domain is EPEVTQTPSHQVTQMGQEVILRCVPISNHLYFYWYRQILGQKVEFLVSFYNNEISEKSEIFDDQFSVERPDGSNFTLKIRSTKLEDSAMYFCACSPRANEKLFFGSGTQLSVL.

Comments on this clonotype: At one end, the junction sequence differs from germline, possibly due to a read error. The rearrangement joins TRBV10-3 to TRBJ2-1, with a possible D match to TRBD2 (5 bases). The CDR3 runs 15 residues. In germline, CDR1 is ENHRY, CDR2 SYGVKD. The CDR3 loop is CAINVGEPIQWEQLF. CDR3 bases: TGTGCCATCAATGTTGGGGAGCCCATCCAGTGGGAGCAGCTCTTC.

This chain uses TRBV30 with TRBJ2-7; 9 bases map to TRBD2. Germline V gives CDR1 GTSNPN, CDR2 SVGIG (reference sequence). CDR3 length equals 13 residues. The CDR3 bases are TGTGCCTCCAGCGGGAGGCACCTCTCCGAGCAGCACGTC. It is translated as CASSGRHLSEQHV.

On this clonotype: Compared with germline, one end of the junction differs, possibly owing to a read error. The chain joins TRBV29-1 to TRBJ2-5, with TRBD1 matching 8 bases. Germline CDR1 reads SQVTM; CDR2 reads ANQGSEA. The CDR3 loop spans 15 amino acids. CDR3 sequence (DNA): TGCAGTGTTGAACCGGGCAGGGGGCGAGCAGAGACCCAGTACTTC. It translates to CSVEPGRGRAETQYF.

This clonotype was counted a few times. Germline is not matched at one junction end, which may reflect a read error. This chain connects TRBV24-1 to TRBJ2-5; D possibly corresponds to TRBD2 (5 bases). Per the germline V gene, CDR1 is KGHDR and CDR2 is SFDVKD. This CDR3 is built from 14 residues. CDR3 region: CAASGRDPWKTQYF. The CDR3 bases are TGTGCCGCCAGTGGCCGGGATCCGTGGAAGACCCAGTACTTC.

Turning to this clonotype: The junction departs from germline at one end; a sequencing error may be responsible. This chain joins TRBV6-2 or TRBV6-3 and TRBJ2-1; TRBD2 matches 12 bases. Germline values: CDR1 MNHEY, CDR2 SVGEGT. This CDR3 spans 16 amino acids. The CDR3 nucleotides are TGTGCCCGCAGTCCCCAGACTAGCGGGAGAGCAAATGAGCAGTTCTTC. Translated: CARSPQTSGRANEQFF.

This chain links TRBV15 with TRBJ2-5; the D gene is possibly TRBD2 (5 bases). This CDR3 comprises 16 residues. V gave up 3 bases and J gave up 4 bases, with 18 bases separating them. The germline V gene encodes CDR1 LNHNV and CDR2 YYDKDF (reference sequence). This CDR3 reads CATSSEGGGLRETQYF. As DNA, the CDR3 is TGTGCCACCAGCAGCGAAGGCGGAGGACTCCGAGAGACCCAGTACTTC.

For this clonotype: Since the CDR3 does not end with the conserved phenylalanine or tryptophan, this likely comes from a read error. The V and J genes are TRBV11-2 and TRBJ2-5, with 7 bases aligning to TRBD2. Germline CDR1 is SGHAT and CDR2 is FQNNGV. This CDR3 region has 15 residues. CDR3 loop: CASSLEASGQETQYY. The CDR3 region has the DNA TGCGCCAGCAGCTTAGAGGCTAGCGGACAAGAGACCCAGTACTAC.

V is TRBV28 and J is TRBJ2-5; TRBD1 aligns across 9 bases. CDR3 length: 16 residues. Germline V gene data show CDR1 as MDHEN and CDR2 as SYDVKM. CDR3 in amino acids: CVTRGPTGGRSETQYF. CDR3 nucleotides: TGTGTCACCAGGGGACCGACAGGGGGACGATCAGAGACCCAGTACTTC. Together with reference TRBV28 and TRBJ2-5, the CDR3 gives the full variable domain: DVKVTQSSRYLVKRTGEKVFLECVQDMDHENMFWYRQDPGLGLRLIYFSYDVKMKEKGDIPEGYSVSREKKERFSLILESASTNQTSMYLCVTRGPTGGRSETQYFGPGTRLLVL.

In the case of this clonotype: The junction departs from germline at one end; a sequencing error may be responsible. The CDR3 region has the DNA TGTGCCAGCAGAGAAGCTGACACAGGGGAGCTGTTTTTT. Its protein product is CASREADTGELFF. The V gene is TRBV6-1, the J gene TRBJ2-2; no reliable D call. The CDR3 loop spans 13 amino acids. Per germline, CDR1 MNHNS and CDR2 SASEGT.

This clonotype was detected only once. The junction shows a germline mismatch at one end, possibly a read error. V and J are TRBV5-1 and TRBJ1-1; 7 positions match TRBD1. Germline CDR1 and CDR2: SGHRS and YFSETQ. This CDR3 contains 14 residues. The CDR3 nucleotides read TGCGCCAGTAGCTCGACAGGGCGACGGACTGAAGGTTTCTTT. Its translation: CASSSTGRRTEGFF.

Concerning this clonotype itself: The junction shows a germline mismatch at one end, possibly a read error. This sequence joins TRBV5-1 and TRBJ2-7; possibly TRBD2 for D (5 bases). The CDR3 runs 15 residues. The germline V gene encodes CDR1 SGHRS and CDR2 YFSETQ. The chain's CDR3 is CASCFHLLGSHEQYF. The CDR3 DNA follows: TGCGCCAGCTGCTTCCACTTACTAGGCAGCCACGAGCAGTACTTC.